The 6 T cell receptor beta chains below come from one sample, sequenced in a study of T cell responses to AZD1222 COVID-19 vaccine. Sequenced by immunoSEQ multiplex PCR; TCRdb stores in-frame clones only, minus some. The sample records about 150,000 clones, 90% being singletons. The specimen was peripheral blood, collected on day 0 of AZD1222 vaccination. These receptors originate from an adult in good health.

The genes are TRBV4-1 and TRBJ1-1; D gene uncertain. The ends were cut back, 3 bases at V and 1 base at J, with 6 bases in the middle. The CDR3 has 13 residues. Germline V gene sequence: CDR1 MGHRA, CDR2 YSYEKL. CDR3 DNA sequence: TGCGCCAGCAGCCATTTCTCGAACACTGAAGCTTTCTTT. Encoded protein: CASSHFSNTEAFF.

The chain is built from TRBV11-2 and TRBJ2-1; the match to TRBD2 covers 8 bases. Germline CDR1 SGHAT, CDR2 FQNNGV. V lost 0 bases to trimming and J lost 0 bases; unmatched junction nucleotides: 13. CDR3 length: 20 residues. The CDR3 DNA follows: TGTGCCAGCAGCTTAGAAACGGGAGGGCCAATGCCTAGCTCCTACAATGAGCAGTTCTTC. Amino acids: CASSLETGGPMPSSYNEQFF.

This clone was observed a handful of times. This chain joins TRBV5-1 and TRBJ1-1; possibly TRBD1 for D (5 bases). Trimming shortened V by 0 bases and J by 5 bases, and 8 bases separated the two germline ends. This CDR3 has 13 residues. CDR1 is SGHRS and CDR2 is YFSETQ in the germline V gene. In nucleotides, the CDR3 is TGCGCCAGCAGCTTGGTTTCAGGGACTGAAGCTTTCTTT. Translating it yields CASSLVSGTEAFF.

The V and J genes are TRBV3-1 (or the pseudogene TRBV3-2) and TRBJ1-3, with D hard to call. V lost 2 bases and J lost 0, with 5 bases in between. The germline V gene encodes CDR1 LGHDT and CDR2 YNNKEL (reference sequence). This CDR3 is 14 amino acids long. The CDR3 sequence is CASSQSDSGNTIYF. In DNA, the CDR3 is TGTGCCAGCAGCCAAAGCGACTCTGGAAACACCATATATTTT.

The chain is built from TRBV7-9 and TRBJ2-1; D unclear. Germline CDR1 is SEHNR and CDR2 is FQNEAQ (reference sequence). The CDR3 sequence is 11 residues long. V lost 5 bases to trimming and J lost 10 bases, with 9 bases between them. The CDR3 is CASSLAVEQFF. The CDR3 coding sequence is TGTGCCAGCAGCCTCGCGGTCGAGCAGTTCTTC.

V usage is TRBV4-1 and J usage is TRBJ1-1; 9 bases are shared with TRBD1. Germline trimming cut 0 bases from V and 8 bases from J; bases unmatched to any gene: 1. This CDR3 comprises 13 residues. CDR1 and CDR2 from the germline V gene are MGHRA and YSYEKL. The CDR3 protein is CASSQDGQGEAFF. DNA for the CDR3: TGCGCCAGCAGCCAAGATGGACAGGGGGAAGCTTTCTTT.